The 20 T cell receptor beta chains below come from one sample, sequenced in a study of cytomegalovirus exposure and HLA in healthy donors. The protocol was immunoSEQ multiplex PCR, while the TCRdb copy is restricted to in-frame clones and leaves out a portion. The sample lists some 76,000 clones, 94% occurring once. The sequencing sample was made of PBMCs. These receptors were taken from a woman between 18 and 29 years old in good health and CMV-seronegative.

V usage is TRBV19 and J usage is TRBJ2-2, with TRBD2 matching over 7 bases. V was pared by 3 bases and J by 0 bases, with 4 bases of the junction left unmatched. The germline CDR1 and CDR2 sequences are LNHDA and SQIVND (reference sequence). The CDR3 is 16 residues long. CDR3 bases: TGTGCCAGTAGTATTACGAGCGGGACGAACACCGGGGAGCTGTTTTTT. It yields the protein CASSITSGTNTGELFF.

This clone appeared once. The CDR3 DNA is TGTGCCAGCAGTGCCCGGGAGACCCAGTACTTC. Translating it yields CASSARETQYF. The chain employs TRBV6-1 and TRBJ2-5; D not resolved. The V and J ends lost 4 bases and 5 bases respectively, with 5 bases between them. CDR1 is MNHNS and CDR2 is SASEGT in the germline V gene. The CDR3 runs to 11 residues.

The chain has TRBV6-4 and TRBJ1-1; maybe TRBD1 (6 bases). V was trimmed by 6 bases and J by 1 base, leaving 9 bases between them. CDR1 and CDR2 (germline): MRHNA, SNTAGT. The CDR3 runs to 13 residues. Written as DNA, the CDR3 is TGTGCCAGCAGCAGGGGTGAGAACACTGAAGCTTTCTTT. Protein: CASSRGENTEAFF.

The chain's CDR3 is CASDGGRQGRGYEQYF. In DNA form, the CDR3 reads TGTGCCAGTGATGGGGGAAGACAGGGGAGAGGGTACGAGCAGTACTTC. The chain employs TRBV28 and TRBJ2-7; 8 nucleotides align to TRBD1. The V and J ends lost 9 bases and 4 bases, in that order; junction bases with no gene match: 17. CDR3 size: 16 residues. Germline CDR1 reads MDHEN; CDR2 reads SYDVKM.

The gene calls are TRBV7-9 and TRBJ2-7, with 7 bases aligning to TRBD1. The CDR3 contains 15 residues. Germline CDR1 is SEHNR and CDR2 is FQNEAQ (reference sequence). Losses at the gene ends were 5 bases for V and 4 bases for J; bases not matched to a gene: 11. The CDR3, as DNA: TGTGCCAGCAGCCGAGCACAGGACAGGTTATACGAGCAGTACTTC. It specifies CASSRAQDRLYEQYF.

This clone appeared a few times. The DNA for the CDR3 is TGCGCCAGCAGCCAAGATGGACAGGGGACTTATAATGAGCAGTTCTTC. It encodes CASSQDGQGTYNEQFF. J is TRBJ2-1 and V is TRBV4-3; TRBD1 agrees at 9 bases. Trimming took 0 bases from V and 7 from J; bases not matched to a gene: 7. The CDR3 length is 16 residues. Germline CDR1 is LGHNA and CDR2 is YSLEER.

The chain recombines TRBV2 with TRBJ1-1; TRBD1 aligns across 8 bases. V lost 6 bases and J lost 5; bases outside the gene matches: 17. CDR3 length: 17 amino acids. The germline V gene has CDR1 SNHLY and CDR2 FYNNEI. The CDR3 loop reads CASRTPRTGSLATEAFF. Written as DNA, the CDR3 is TGTGCCAGCAGGACCCCTCGGACAGGGTCTCTGGCGACTGAAGCTTTCTTT.

The chain links TRBV11-2 to TRBJ2-7; the D gene is possibly TRBD1 (6 bases). The CDR3 is 15 residues long. Germline CDR1 and CDR2: SGHAT and FQNNGV. Trimming took 1 base from V and 3 from J, leaving 13 bases between them. CDR3 sequence: CASSLGAGANYEQYF. For the CDR3, the DNA is TGTGCCAGCAGCTTAGGTGCAGGGGCCAACTACGAGCAGTACTTC.

The rearrangement links TRBV7-6 to TRBJ2-5; D is perhaps TRBD1 (6 bases). Trimming left V 1 base short and J 2 bases short, with 14 bases between. The CDR3 is 16 amino acids. Germline CDR1 is SGHVS and CDR2 is FNYEAQ. The CDR3 DNA reads as TGTGCCAGCAGCTTAGGGGTACGGACAGCTCAAGAGACCCAGTACTTC. As protein: CASSLGVRTAQETQYF.

V is TRBV11-2 and J is TRBJ2-2; D is perhaps TRBD1 (5 bases). V shed 0 bases and J shed 6 bases, with 23 bases lying between them. Per the germline V gene, CDR1 is SGHAT and CDR2 is FQNNGV. The CDR3 covers 19 residues. The CDR3 DNA reads as TGTGCCAGCAGCTTAGATCGGGTTTCCCCCATAGGGGTCTCCGGGGAGCTGTTTTTT. It is translated as CASSLDRVSPIGVSGELFF.

The chain carries TRBV5-1 and TRBJ1-2, with D unclear. CDR1 and CDR2 (germline): SGHRS, YFSETQ. V was trimmed by 0 bases and J by 8 bases, leaving 14 bases between them. CDR3 length: 14 amino acids. Here the CDR3 DNA reads TGCGCCAGCAGCTTGGGAGCCTCCGTGAGCGGCTACACCTTC. It encodes CASSLGASVSGYTF.

The rearrangement links TRBV6-1 to TRBJ1-4; D is possibly TRBD1 (5 bases). V was cut by 4 bases and J by 8 bases, with 14 bases left in between. CDR3 length equals 14 residues. Germline CDR1 reads MNHNS; CDR2 reads SASEGT. CDR3 sequence (DNA): TGTGCCAGCAGTGTCGAGGCAGGACACGAAAAACTGTTTTTT. It specifies CASSVEAGHEKLFF.

The chain uses TRBV6-6 and TRBJ2-5; 7 bases fit TRBD1. CDR3 length: 14 amino acids. Germline-derived CDR1 and CDR2 are MNHNY and SVGAGI (reference sequence). J was trimmed by 1 base and V by 7 bases; bases with no gene match: 6. CDR3 DNA sequence: TGTGCCAGCACCTTGACAGGGCTCCAAGAGACCCAGTACTTC. The encoded protein is CASTLTGLQETQYF.

The chain links TRBV9 to TRBJ1-3; 8 bases map to TRBD1. The V gene's germline CDR1 is SGDLS and CDR2 YYNGEE. CDR3 length: 13 amino acids. V trimming: 7 bases; J trimming: 10 bases; junction bases outside the gene matches: 10. CDR3 in amino acids: CASGSGGKETIYF. CDR3 bases: TGTGCCAGCGGTTCAGGGGGCAAAGAGACCATATATTTT.

The chain has TRBV27 and TRBJ1-4, with a possible D match to TRBD1 (6 bases). With 0 bases removed from V and 8 bases from J, the gap between germline ends came to 13 bases. Looked up from germline, CDR1 is MNHEY and CDR2 is SMNVEV (reference sequence). The CDR3 is made up of 15 amino acids. CDR3 in amino acids: CASSLSRGAGEKLFF. In DNA, the CDR3 is TGTGCCAGCAGTTTATCTCGGGGGGCCGGAGAAAAACTGTTTTTT.

The V call is TRBV27, the J call TRBJ2-2, with 10 nucleotides matching TRBD2. CDR1 is MNHEY and CDR2 is SMNVEV in the germline V gene (reference sequence). The CDR3 length is 18 residues. V gave up 3 bases and J gave up 0 bases; unmatched junction bases: 7. Written as DNA, the CDR3 is TGTGCCAGCAGTTTTTATGCTAGCGGGAGAGCGAACACCGGGGAGCTGTTTTTT. Protein sequence: CASSFYASGRANTGELFF.

This CDR3 reads CASSATSGGTYEETQYF. CDR3 sequence (DNA): TGTGCCAGCAGCGCAACTAGCGGGGGGACGTATGAAGAGACCCAGTACTTC. The chain couples TRBV7-2 to TRBJ2-5; TRBD2 matches 12 bases. Germline V CDR1 and CDR2: SGHTA, FQGNSA. The length of the CDR3 is 17 residues. After removal of 5 bases from V and 3 bases from J, the junction contained 10 bases not matched to a gene.

V usage is TRBV9 and J usage is TRBJ1-3; D is unresolved. The CDR3 contains 16 residues. V shed 4 bases and J shed 2 bases, with 16 bases lying between them. Germline V lookup: CDR1 SGDLS, CDR2 YYNGEE. The CDR3 reads CASSQQTTLAGNTIYF. The DNA for the CDR3 is TGTGCCAGCAGCCAACAGACTACCTTGGCTGGAAACACCATATATTTT.

The chain combines TRBV7-2 with TRBJ2-5; D is unresolved. CDR3 size: 14 residues. Between the trimmed V and J ends, which lost 3 bases and 2 bases, there was a span of 10 bases. The germline V gene has CDR1 SGHTA and CDR2 FQGNSA. The CDR3 coding sequence is TGTGCCAGCAGCTTTTGGCGGAAACAAGAGACCCAGTACTTC. The encoded protein is CASSFWRKQETQYF.

The chain uses TRBV19 and TRBJ2-1; possibly TRBD2 for D (6 bases). The CDR3 runs 15 residues. Germline V CDR1 and CDR2: LNHDA, SQIVND (reference sequence). V was cut by 6 bases and J by 1 base, with 13 bases left in between. CDR3 DNA sequence: TGTGCCAGTAGAAAACTGGAGGGGTCCTACAATGAGCAGTTCTTC. Protein: CASRKLEGSYNEQFF.